What follows are 18 T cell receptor beta chains derived from one specimen sequenced in a study of T cells in women clearing cervical HPV infection (dated by TCRdb to the late 2010s). Preparation of the library involved the immunoSEQ multiplex PCR assay. TCRdb provides this immuneACCESS table in a form limited to in-frame rearrangements. Some clones are lacking; in checked studies, under half of them reflect an unresolved V gene, and why the rest are absent is not known. The sample table gives some 39,000 clones. Jointly, the top ten make up 3.7% of the sample. Sequences were obtained from blood buffy coat. The receptors come from a woman aged 18 to 75 with a cervical HPV16 infection that either progressed to CIN3+ or cleared (not recorded which).

To note about this clone: The DNA ends 3 residues before the CDR3 does, and the rest of the CDR3 is filled in from the germline J gene. The gene calls are TRBV2 and TRBJ2-7; tentative D call: TRBD2 (5 bases). V lost 2 bases and J lost 4, with 6 bases in between. CDR1 and CDR2 (germline): SNHLY, FYNNEI. This CDR3 has 12 amino acids. CDR3 DNA (partial): TGTGCCAGCAGTGAATCGGGGTACGAG. As protein: CASSESGYE. The entire CDR3 protein reads CASSESGYEQYF.

A word on this clone: The read falls 3 residues short of the CDR3 end, and the missing part is taken from the germline J gene. The rearrangement joins TRBV28 to TRBJ2-1; D possibly corresponds to TRBD1 (6 bases). Per the germline V gene, CDR1 is MDHEN and CDR2 is SYDVKM. This CDR3 is built from 16 residues. V lost 2 bases and J 4 bases, leaving 15 bases between the germline ends. The CDR3 reads CASSLPIGGAYNEQFF. The sequenced part of the CDR3 DNA is TGTGCCAGCAGTTTACCGATAGGGGGAGCGTACAATGAG.

Comments on this clone: The sequenced fragment ends 3 residues before the CDR3 boundary, so the rest is inferred from the germline J gene. The chain has TRBV28 and TRBJ2-1; 7 bases line up with TRBD2. With 4 bases clipped from V and 6 bases from J, the junction kept 6 bases outside the gene matches. Germline V gene data show CDR1 as MDHEN and CDR2 as SYDVKM. This CDR3 contains 14 residues. CDR3 residues: CASSSGGGSNEQFF. The sequenced part of the CDR3 DNA is TGTGCCAGCAGTTCGGGTGGCGGGAGCAATGAG.

For this clone: Read sequence stops 3 residues before the CDR3 end, and the germline J gene provides the missing end. The chain employs TRBV10-3 and TRBJ2-7; D may be TRBD2 (6 bases). In germline, CDR1 is ENHRY, CDR2 SYGVKD. CDR3 size: 15 residues. Deletions cut 2 bases from V and 4 bases from J, with 15 bases between. Incomplete CDR3 DNA: TGTGCCATCAGTGAGGGGGGTAGCGGACCTTACGAG. Protein: CAISEGGSGPYE. Given in full, the CDR3 is CAISEGGSGPYEQYF.

The covered CDR3 bases are TGTGCCAGCAGTGACGAGGCTAATCAGCCC. It encodes CASSDEANQP. The whole CDR3 reads CASSDEANQPQHF. The gene calls are TRBV6-4 and TRBJ1-5; D gene uncertain. The sequence runs out 3 residues before the end of the CDR3; the remainder is reconstructed from the germline J gene. V was cut by 2 bases and J by 4 bases, with 6 bases left in between. Germline CDR1 and CDR2: MRHNA and SNTAGT. The CDR3 spans 13 residues.

Turning to this clone: The read ends 3 residues shy of where the CDR3 ends; the end is completed using the germline J gene. This sequence joins TRBV18 and TRBJ2-3; 7 bases are a match to TRBD2. The CDR3 extends over 17 amino acids. V was clipped by 3 bases and J by 2 bases; unmatched bases: 11. Germline CDR1 and CDR2: KGHSH and LQKENI. Incomplete CDR3 DNA: TGTGCCAGCTCACCCTCTCGCCCGGGGGGTCCCACAGATACG. Encoded protein: CASSPSRPGGPTDT. The whole CDR3 sequence is CASSPSRPGGPTDTQYF.

CDR3 DNA (partial): TGCAGTGCTGCCCCCACTAGCGGGGGGGATACG. It is translated as CSAAPTSGGDT. The full CDR3 protein is CSAAPTSGGDTQYF. The gene calls are TRBV20-1 and TRBJ2-3, with 12 nucleotides matching TRBD2. Coverage ceases 3 residues before the CDR3 finishes, and the germline J gene fills in the end. The CDR3 is made up of 14 amino acids. Germline V CDR1 and CDR2: DFQATT, SNEGSKA (reference sequence). Trimming at V came to 5 bases and at J to 6 bases, leaving 6 bases not matched to a gene.

Worth noting for this clone: The CDR3 end is not reached by the read, which stops 3 residues before it; the germline J gene fills it in. Other DNA sequences in this sample translate to the same CDR3. The chain couples TRBV20-1 to TRBJ1-4, with D possibly being TRBD1 (6 bases). Trimming cost V 3 bases and J 8 bases, with 22 bases left between them. This CDR3 is 16 amino acids long. Germline V lookup: CDR1 DFQATT, CDR2 SNEGSKA (reference sequence). CDR3 region: CSASAALAGVGEKLFF. Incomplete CDR3 DNA: TGCAGTGCTAGTGCTGCGTTGGCAGGGGTTGGAGAAAAA.

In regard to this clone: The CDR3 end is not reached by the read, which stops 3 residues before it; the germline J gene fills it in. This chain connects TRBV5-6 to TRBJ2-1; TRBD1 matches at 7 bases. Germline V gene sequence: CDR1 SGHDT, CDR2 YYEEEE. This CDR3 region has 14 residues. J lost 6 bases, V lost 6 bases, and 9 bases had no gene match. Partial CDR3 DNA: TGTGCCAGCACCCCCCCGGCAGGGGGCAATGAG. Protein product: CASTPPAGGNE. The CDR3, in full, reads CASTPPAGGNEQFF.

Of note for this clone: The sequence runs out 3 residues before the end of the CDR3; the remainder is reconstructed from the germline J gene. The chain is built from TRBV6-2 or TRBV6-3 and TRBJ1-1; D is ambiguous. V gave up 4 bases and J gave up 2 bases, with 14 bases separating them. This CDR3 region has 15 residues. The germline V gene has CDR1 MNHEY and CDR2 SVGEGT. The part of the CDR3 DNA that was read is TGTGCCAGCAGTTCCGTACAGAGCTACAACACTGAA. Translating it yields CASSSVQSYNTE. The whole CDR3 reads CASSSVQSYNTEAFF.

About this clone: The CDR3 goes on 3 residues after the read ends, and that part is filled in from the germline J gene. The V call is TRBV19, the J call TRBJ1-1; D not certain. Per the germline V gene, CDR1 is LNHDA and CDR2 is SQIVND (reference sequence). The CDR3 runs 14 residues. The CDR3 protein is CASSIIAGVETAFF. CDR3 DNA, as far as it was read: TGTGCCAGTAGTATCATAGCGGGAGTGGAGACA. Together with reference TRBV19 and TRBJ1-1, the CDR3 gives the full variable domain: DGGITQSPKYLFRKEGQNVTLSCEQNLNHDAMYWYRQDPGQGLRLIYYSQIVNDFQKGDIAEGYSVSREKKESFPLTVTSAQKNPTAFYLCASSIIAGVETAFFGQGTRLTVV.

In the case of this clone: The read halts 3 residues ahead of the CDR3 end, with the missing end drawn from the germline J gene. The J gene is TRBJ2-7, the V gene TRBV23-1, with D perhaps TRBD1 or TRBD2 (6 bases each). TRBV23-1 counts as an open reading frame of uncertain function. The CDR3 consists of 15 residues. V was clipped by 2 bases and J by 3 bases, with 14 bases between them. This CDR3 is CASSQVHREDYEQYF. Partial CDR3 DNA: TGCGCCAGCAGTCAAGTTCACAGGGAGGACTACGAG.

Remarks on this clone: The missing CDR3 end, 3 residues past where the read stops, is filled in from the germline J gene. The chain combines TRBV28 with TRBJ2-7; D possibly corresponds to TRBD2 (6 bases). Germline V gene data show CDR1 as MDHEN and CDR2 as SYDVKM. The CDR3 runs to 15 residues. Between the trimmed V and J ends, which lost 3 bases and 0 bases, there was a span of 12 bases. The CDR3 DNA, read in part, is TGTGCCAGCAGTTTGGCGACTAGGCTCTCCTACGAG. Translated, it gives CASSLATRLSYE. In full, the CDR3 reads CASSLATRLSYEQYF.

With respect to this clone: The CDR3 extends 3 residues past the end of the read, so its final part is completed from the germline J gene. This chain joins TRBV5-1 and TRBJ1-5; D is possibly TRBD1 (5 bases). V dropped 3 bases and J dropped 4 bases, with 8 bases sitting between them. The CDR3 is 13 residues long. Germline assignment: CDR1 SGHRS and CDR2 YFSETQ. CDR3 bases read: TGCGCCAGCAGCTCGACAGTGAATCAGCCC. Translation: CASSSTVNQP. Given in full, the CDR3 is CASSSTVNQPQHF.

On this clone: The read halts 3 residues ahead of the CDR3 end, with the missing end drawn from the germline J gene. This sequence joins TRBV7-2 and TRBJ2-7; 7 bases line up with TRBD1. The CDR3 runs to 13 residues. The germline gives CDR1 SGHTA, CDR2 FQGNSA. The V gene end was trimmed by 5 bases and the J gene end by 3 bases; junction bases not matched to a gene: 4. The covered CDR3 bases are TGTGCCAGCAGCCCAAGACAGGGCTACGAG. Residues: CASSPRQGYE. The CDR3 reads in full as CASSPRQGYEQYF.

Concerning this clone itself: Sequencing ends 3 residues short of the CDR3 end; the germline J gene provides the rest. The rearrangement uses TRBV7-9 and TRBJ1-2; D unresolved. Germline CDR1 is SEHNR and CDR2 is FQNEAQ (reference sequence). This CDR3 region has 11 residues. The CDR3 sequence is CASSHDYDYTF. The sequenced CDR3 bases are TGTGCCAGCAGCCATGACTACGAC.

As regards this clone: Read coverage stops 3 residues before the CDR3 terminus; the germline J gene supplies the remainder. V is TRBV19 and J is TRBJ2-7; D unresolved. V was shortened by 2 bases and J by 2 bases, with 10 bases between the two germline ends. The germline CDR1 and CDR2 sequences are LNHDA and SQIVND (reference sequence). CDR3 size: 14 residues. The CDR3 bases that were read are TGTGCCAGTAGTATAACTAACCAAGCCTACGAG. Protein product: CASSITNQAYE. The entire CDR3 is CASSITNQAYEQYF.

A remark on this clone: Read sequence stops 3 residues before the CDR3 end, and the germline J gene provides the missing end. The chain employs TRBV30 and TRBJ1-4, with D hard to call. This CDR3 contains 15 residues. CDR1 is GTSNPN and CDR2 is SVGIG in the germline V gene (reference sequence). The V end was cut by 4 bases, the J end by 7 bases, with 19 bases between. CDR3 DNA, as far as it was read: TGTGCCTGGAATGGCGTCGGAGGGCCGTTTGAAAAA. Its translation is CAWNGVGGPFEK. The whole CDR3 sequence reads CAWNGVGGPFEKLFF. The complete variable domain, with remaining parts taken from reference TRBV30 and TRBJ1-4, reads SQTIHQWPATLVQPVGSPLSLECTVEGTSNPNLYWYRQAAGRGLQLLFYSVGIGQISSEVPQNLSASRPQDRQFILSSKKLLLSDSGFYLCAWNGVGGPFEKLFFGSGTQLSVL.